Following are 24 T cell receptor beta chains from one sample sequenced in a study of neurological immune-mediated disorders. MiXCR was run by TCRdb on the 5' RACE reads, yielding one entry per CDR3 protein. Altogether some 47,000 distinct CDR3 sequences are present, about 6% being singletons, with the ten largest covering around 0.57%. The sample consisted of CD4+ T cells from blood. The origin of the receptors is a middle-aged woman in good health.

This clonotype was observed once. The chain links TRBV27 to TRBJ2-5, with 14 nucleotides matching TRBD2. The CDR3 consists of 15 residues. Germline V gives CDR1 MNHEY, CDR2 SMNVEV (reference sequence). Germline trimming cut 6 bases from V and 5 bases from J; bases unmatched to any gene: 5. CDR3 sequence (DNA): TGTGCCAGCAGACGACTAGCGGGGGGGATTGAGACCCAGTACTTC. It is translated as CASRRLAGGIETQYF.

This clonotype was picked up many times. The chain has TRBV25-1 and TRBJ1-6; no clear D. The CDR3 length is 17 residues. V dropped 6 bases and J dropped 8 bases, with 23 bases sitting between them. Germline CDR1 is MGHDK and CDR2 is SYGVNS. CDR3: CASRSPPGVAADSPLHF. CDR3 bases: TGTGCCAGCAGGTCCCCGCCCGGGGTGGCAGCGGATTCACCCCTCCACTTT.

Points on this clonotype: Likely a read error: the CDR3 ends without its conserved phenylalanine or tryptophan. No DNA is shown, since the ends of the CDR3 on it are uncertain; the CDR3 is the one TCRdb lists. The CDR3 region is CASSLYTEEHFL. V usage is TRBV28 and J usage is TRBJ2-1. The CDR3 has 12 amino acids, counting both end residues. The V gene's germline CDR1 is MDHEN and CDR2 SYDVKM.

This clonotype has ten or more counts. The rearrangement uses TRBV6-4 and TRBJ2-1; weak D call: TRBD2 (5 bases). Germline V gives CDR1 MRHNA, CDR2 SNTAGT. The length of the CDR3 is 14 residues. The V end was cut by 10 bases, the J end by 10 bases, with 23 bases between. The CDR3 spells CATRTFNRDPEQFF. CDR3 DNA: TGTGCCACTCGGACCTTCAATCGGGATCCGGAGCAGTTCTTC.

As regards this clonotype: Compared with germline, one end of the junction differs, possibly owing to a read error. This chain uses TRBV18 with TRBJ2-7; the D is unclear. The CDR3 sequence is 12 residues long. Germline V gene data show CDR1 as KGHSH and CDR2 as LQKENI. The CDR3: CANSPGWDEQYF. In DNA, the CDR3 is TGTGCCAACTCACCTGGCTGGGACGAGCAGTACTTC.

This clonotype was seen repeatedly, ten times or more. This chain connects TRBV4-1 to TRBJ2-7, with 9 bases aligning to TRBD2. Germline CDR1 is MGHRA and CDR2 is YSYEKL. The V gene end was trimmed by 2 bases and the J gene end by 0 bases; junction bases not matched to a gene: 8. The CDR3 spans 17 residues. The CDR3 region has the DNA TGCGCCAGCAGCCAATTCAGCGGGAGGATAAGCTCCTACGAGCAGTACTTC. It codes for CASSQFSGRISSYEQYF.

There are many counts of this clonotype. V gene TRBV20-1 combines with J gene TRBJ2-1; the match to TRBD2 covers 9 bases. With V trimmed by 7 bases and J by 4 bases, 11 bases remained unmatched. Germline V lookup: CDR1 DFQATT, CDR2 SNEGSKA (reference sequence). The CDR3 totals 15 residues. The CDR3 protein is CSVGNSGSRYNEQFF. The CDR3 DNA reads TGCAGTGTGGGGAATAGCGGGAGTCGGTACAATGAGCAGTTCTTC.

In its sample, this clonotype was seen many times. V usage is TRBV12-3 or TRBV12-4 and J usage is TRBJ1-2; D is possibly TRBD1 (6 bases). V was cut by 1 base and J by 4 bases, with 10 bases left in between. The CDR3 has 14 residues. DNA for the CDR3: TGTGCCAGCAGTTTAGTACAGGGAGGCTATGGCTACACCTTC. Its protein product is CASSLVQGGYGYTF.

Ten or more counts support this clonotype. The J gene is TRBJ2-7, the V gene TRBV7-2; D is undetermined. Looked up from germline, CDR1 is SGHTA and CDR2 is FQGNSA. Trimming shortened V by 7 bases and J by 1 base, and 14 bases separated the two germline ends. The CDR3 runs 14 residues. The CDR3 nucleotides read TGTGCCAGCATAAGGGAACCTTCTTCCTACGAGCAGTACTTC. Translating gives CASIREPSSYEQYF.

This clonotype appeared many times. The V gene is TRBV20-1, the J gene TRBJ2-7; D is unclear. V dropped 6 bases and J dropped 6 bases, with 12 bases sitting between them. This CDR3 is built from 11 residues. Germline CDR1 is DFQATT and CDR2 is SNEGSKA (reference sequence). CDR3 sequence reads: CSARRTGEQYF. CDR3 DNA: TGCAGTGCGCGCCGGACGGGCGAGCAGTACTTC.

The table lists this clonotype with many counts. The CDR3 spells CASSLGYEQYF. The CDR3 coding sequence is TGTGCCAGCAGTTTAGGTTACGAGCAGTACTTC. J is TRBJ2-7 and V is TRBV28; D is ambiguous. The CDR3 runs 11 residues. Deletions cut 2 bases from V and 4 bases from J, with 3 bases between. CDR1 is MDHEN and CDR2 is SYDVKM in the germline V gene.

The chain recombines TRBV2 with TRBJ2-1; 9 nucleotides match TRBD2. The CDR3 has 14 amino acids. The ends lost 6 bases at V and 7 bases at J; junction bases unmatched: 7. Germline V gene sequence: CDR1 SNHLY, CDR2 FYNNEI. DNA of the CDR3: TGTGCCAGCAGGAAGCGGGAGGAGGGGAATGAGCAGTTCTTC. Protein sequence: CASRKREEGNEQFF.

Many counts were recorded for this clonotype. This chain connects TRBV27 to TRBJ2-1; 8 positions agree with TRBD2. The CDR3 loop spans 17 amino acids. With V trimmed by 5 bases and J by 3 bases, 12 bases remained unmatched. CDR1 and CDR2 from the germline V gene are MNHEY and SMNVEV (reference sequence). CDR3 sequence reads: CASSPRGGGSFYNEQFF. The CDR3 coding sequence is TGTGCCAGCAGTCCCCGGGGGGGAGGGTCCTTCTACAATGAGCAGTTCTTC.

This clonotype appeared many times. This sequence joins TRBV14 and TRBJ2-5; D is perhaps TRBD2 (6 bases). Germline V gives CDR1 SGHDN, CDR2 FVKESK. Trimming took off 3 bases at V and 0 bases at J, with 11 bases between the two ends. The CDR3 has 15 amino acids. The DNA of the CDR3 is TGTGCCAGCAGCCAGGCGGGACTCTACCAAGAGACCCAGTACTTC. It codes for CASSQAGLYQETQYF.

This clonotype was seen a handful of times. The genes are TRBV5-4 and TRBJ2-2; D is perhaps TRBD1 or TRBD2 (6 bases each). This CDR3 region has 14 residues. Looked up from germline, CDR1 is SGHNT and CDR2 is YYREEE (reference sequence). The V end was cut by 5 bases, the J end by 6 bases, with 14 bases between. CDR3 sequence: CASRGGNLAGELFF. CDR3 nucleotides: TGTGCCAGCAGAGGGGGGAATTTAGCCGGGGAGCTGTTTTTT.

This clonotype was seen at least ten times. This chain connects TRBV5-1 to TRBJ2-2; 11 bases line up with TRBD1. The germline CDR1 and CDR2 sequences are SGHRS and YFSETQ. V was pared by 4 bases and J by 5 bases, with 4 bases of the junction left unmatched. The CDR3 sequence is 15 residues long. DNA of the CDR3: TGCGCCAGCAGCGTCCGGGACAGGGGGACCGGGGAGCTGTTTTTT. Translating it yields CASSVRDRGTGELFF.

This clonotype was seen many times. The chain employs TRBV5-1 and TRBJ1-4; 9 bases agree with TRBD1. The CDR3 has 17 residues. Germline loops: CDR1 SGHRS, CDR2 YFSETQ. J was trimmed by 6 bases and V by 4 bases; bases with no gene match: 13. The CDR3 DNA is TGCGCCAGCAGCATGGGGACAGGGCCACCCCAATATGAAAAACTGTTTTTT. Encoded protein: CASSMGTGPPQYEKLFF. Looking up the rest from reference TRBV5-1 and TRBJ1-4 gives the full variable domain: KAGVTQTPRYLIKTRGQQVTLSCSPISGHRSVSWYQQTPGQGLQFLFEYFSETQRNKGNFPGRFSGRQFSNSRSEMNVSTLELGDSALYLCASSMGTGPPQYEKLFFGSGTQLSVL.

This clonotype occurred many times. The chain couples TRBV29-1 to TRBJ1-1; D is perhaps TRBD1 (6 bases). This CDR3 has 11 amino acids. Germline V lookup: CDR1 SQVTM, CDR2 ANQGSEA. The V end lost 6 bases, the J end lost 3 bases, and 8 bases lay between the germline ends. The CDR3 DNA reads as TGCAGCGTAAGGACAGACACTGAAGCTTTCTTT. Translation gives CSVRTDTEAFF.

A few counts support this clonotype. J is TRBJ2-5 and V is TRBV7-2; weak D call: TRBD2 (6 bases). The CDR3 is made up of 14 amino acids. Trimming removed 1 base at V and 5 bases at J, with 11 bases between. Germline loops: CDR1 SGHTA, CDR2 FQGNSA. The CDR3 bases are TGTGCCAGCAGCTTAGGGGGGAGCGGGGAGACCCAGTACTTC. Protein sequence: CASSLGGSGETQYF.

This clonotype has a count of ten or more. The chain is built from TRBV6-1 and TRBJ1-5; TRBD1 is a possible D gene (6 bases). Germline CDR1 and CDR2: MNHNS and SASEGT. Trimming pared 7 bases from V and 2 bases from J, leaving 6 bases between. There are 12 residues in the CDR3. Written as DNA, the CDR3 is TGTGCCAGCACAGGGGGCAATCAGCCCCAGCATTTT. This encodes CASTGGNQPQHF.

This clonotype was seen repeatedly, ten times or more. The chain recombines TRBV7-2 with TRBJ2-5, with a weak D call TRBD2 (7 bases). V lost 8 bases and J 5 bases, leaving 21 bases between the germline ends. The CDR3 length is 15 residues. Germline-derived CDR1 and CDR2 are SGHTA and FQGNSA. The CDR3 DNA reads TGTGCCAGCGCTGAGTGGGGGGGCCGTCGGGAGACCCAGTACTTC. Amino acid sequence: CASAEWGGRRETQYF.

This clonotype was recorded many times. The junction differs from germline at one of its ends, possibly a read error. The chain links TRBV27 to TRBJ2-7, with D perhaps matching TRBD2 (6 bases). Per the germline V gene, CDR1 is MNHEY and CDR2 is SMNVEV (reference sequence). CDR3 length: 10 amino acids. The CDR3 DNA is TGTGCCAGCCTCGGAGGGTTGGAGCACTTC. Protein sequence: CASLGGLEHF.

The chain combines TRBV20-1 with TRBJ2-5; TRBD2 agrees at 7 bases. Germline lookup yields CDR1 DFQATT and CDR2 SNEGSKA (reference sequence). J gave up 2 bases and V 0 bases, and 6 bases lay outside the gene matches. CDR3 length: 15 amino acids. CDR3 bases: TGCAGTGCTAGAGATGCGGGGGATCCGCAAGAGACCCAGTACTTC. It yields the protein CSARDAGDPQETQYF.

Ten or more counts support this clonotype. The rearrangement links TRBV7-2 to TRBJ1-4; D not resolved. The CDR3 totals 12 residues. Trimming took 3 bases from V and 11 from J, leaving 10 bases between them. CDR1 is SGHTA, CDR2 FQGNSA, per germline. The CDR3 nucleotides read TGTGCCAGCAGCTTCCCTCCTGGGAAACTGTTTTTT. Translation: CASSFPPGKLFF.